Detailed here is one T cell receptor beta chain. Its antigen is not identified. The data belong to a study of cytomegalovirus exposure and HLA in healthy donors. Study results and limitations: Roughly even sequencing depth across donors was the assumption behind the presence/absence analyses. Excluded: some indistinguishable V segments such as TRBV6-2 and TRBV6-3.

V gave up 5 bases and J gave up 0 bases; unmatched junction bases: 1. The CDR3 runs 14 residues. Germline CDR1 and CDR2: MNHNY and SVGAGI (reference sequence). The study ran its PCR with 60 Vbeta and 13 Jbeta primers. Per the authors' pipeline: Per a later analysis, the number of unique TCR beta chains was around 80 million, of which around 9.9 million were shared. Sequencing used immunoSEQ multiplex PCR; TCRdb keeps in-frame clones, though not all of them. From that table come the V and J calls and clone size; the DNA was used to work out D and trimming. The sample carries roughly 200,000 clones, 70% to 85% recorded once.

The chain is built from TRBV6-6 and TRBJ1-3, with 7 bases matching TRBD1. Sequenced material: PBMCs. The sequence came from a man aged 40-55 years in good health and CMV-seropositive. CDR3 region: CASSQGGSGNTIYF. The CDR3 DNA sequence: TGTGCCAGCAGTCAGGGGGGCTCTGGAAACACCATATATTTT.